These T cell receptor beta chains were read from a single sample in a study of blood T cell repertoires in COVID-19. Data came from immunoSEQ multiplex PCR; TCRdb stores just in-frame clones and leaves some out. The sample shows roughly 76,000 clones, around nine tenths of them seen only once. The sample was peripheral blood. The source of these receptors is a man between 65 and 79 years old with active or convalescent COVID-19. Each CDR3 is given with its conserved first and last residue. The D gene is left open where the match is weak. Clone size, where shown, is once, few, many, or a class for clones that have expanded.

V: TRBV19
D: -
J: TRBJ2-3
size: -
DNA: TGTGCCAGTAGTTTTTTAGGGGCAGTGCAGTATTTT
CDR3: CASSFLGAVQYF

V: TRBV7-6
D: -
J: TRBJ1-3
size: few
DNA: TGTGCCAGCAGCCCTACTCCGAACTCTGGAAACACCATATATTTT
CDR3: CASSPTPNSGNTIYF

V: TRBV5-3
D: TRBD1
J: TRBJ2-2
size: -
DNA: TGTGCCAGAAGCCCCGACAGGGCGAACACCGGGGAGCTGTTTTTT
CDR3: CARSPDRANTGELFF

V: TRBV15
D: -
J: TRBJ1-5
size: few
DNA: TGTGCCACCAGCAGGAACAGGGTCATGAATCAGCCCCAGCATTTT
CDR3: CATSRNRVMNQPQHF

V: TRBV28
D: -
J: TRBJ1-4
size: -
DNA: TGTGCCAGCAGTGGCCTGGGTCGGAGGGAAAATGAAAAACTGTTTTTT
CDR3: CASSGLGRRENEKLFF

V: TRBV6-5
D: TRBD1
J: TRBJ1-6
size: once
DNA: TGTGCCAGCGGAGACCCGACAGGGGGAAATTCACCCCTCCACTTT
CDR3: CASGDPTGGNSPLHF

V: TRBV6-6
D: -
J: TRBJ2-7
size: once
DNA: TGTGCCAGCAGTTACTCGGGGCAGAGCGAGCAGTACTTC
CDR3: CASSYSGQSEQYF

V: TRBV3-1/TRBV3-2
D: TRBD1
J: TRBJ2-7
size: -
DNA: TGTGCCAGCAGCCCACGACAGGGGCGGTACGAGCAGTACTTC
CDR3: CASSPRQGRYEQYF

V: TRBV19
D: -
J: TRBJ2-7
size: few
DNA: TGTGCCAGTAGTATAACAGGGAGCTCCTACGAGCAGTACTTC
CDR3: CASSITGSSYEQYF

V: TRBV28
D: -
J: TRBJ1-5
size: once
DNA: TGTGCCAGCAGTTCTATCGACAGATTAAATCAGCCCCAGCATTTT
CDR3: CASSSIDRLNQPQHF

V: TRBV5-1
D: -
J: TRBJ2-3
size: -
DNA: TGCGCCAGCAGCTTGGATTCGGAGGATACGCAGTATTTT
CDR3: CASSLDSEDTQYF

V: TRBV6-5
D: TRBD1
J: TRBJ1-4
size: -
DNA: TGTGCCAGCAGTTATGGACAGGGAGCTTCCACGAAGGGCCTGTTTTTT
CDR3: CASSYGQGASTKGLFF

V: TRBV29-1
D: TRBD1
J: TRBJ2-7
size: -
DNA: TGCAGCGTTGAATCGGGGACAGGGGGTACCTACGAGCAGTACTTC
CDR3: CSVESGTGGTYEQYF

V: TRBV18
D: -
J: TRBJ2-7
size: once
DNA: TGTGCCAGCTCACCGTTCGTAACCTACGAGCAGTACTTC
CDR3: CASSPFVTYEQYF

V: TRBV3-1/TRBV3-2
D: TRBD1
J: TRBJ1-4
size: once
DNA: TGTGCCAGCAGCCAATGGGGACAGGGGGCCGAAAAACTGTTTTTT
CDR3: CASSQWGQGAEKLFF

V: TRBV6-5
D: -
J: TRBJ2-7
size: -
DNA: TGTGCCAGCAGCGAGACGGGACTTGGGCCTGGCGAGCAGTACTTC
CDR3: CASSETGLGPGEQYF

V: TRBV7-9
D: -
J: TRBJ1-2
size: -
DNA: TGTGCCAGCAGCTTGGGGGGAATTGGCTACACCTTC
CDR3: CASSLGGIGYTF

V: TRBV5-4
D: TRBD1
J: TRBJ1-1
size: -
DNA: TGTGCCAGCAGCTCCCCTACTCAGGGGGATCACACTGAAGCTTTCTTT
CDR3: CASSSPTQGDHTEAFF

V: TRBV2
D: -
J: TRBJ1-1
size: once
DNA: TGTGCCAGCAGTGTGGGGGCGATGAACACTGAAGCTTTCTTT
CDR3: CASSVGAMNTEAFF

V: TRBV27
D: -
J: TRBJ2-3
size: -
DNA: TGTGCCAGCAGTTCAGAGGGTGCGGGCACAGATACGCAGTATTTT
CDR3: CASSSEGAGTDTQYF

V: TRBV2
D: -
J: TRBJ2-3
size: -
DNA: TGTGCCAGCAGTGTCTCGGTAGCGGAGCTAAACACAGATACGCAGTATTTT
CDR3: CASSVSVAELNTDTQYF

V: TRBV6-5
D: -
J: TRBJ2-1
size: -
DNA: TGTGCCAGCACCGTGGGTCGCCGGGAGAGGAATGAGCAGTTCTTC
CDR3: CASTVGRRERNEQFF

V: TRBV28
D: TRBD1
J: TRBJ1-2
size: -
DNA: TGTGCCAGCAGTGCCGTCGACAGGGGCTATGGCTACACCTTC
CDR3: CASSAVDRGYGYTF

V: TRBV10-3
D: TRBD2
J: TRBJ2-3
size: once
DNA: TGTGCCATCAGTGCCCCTGGACTAGCGGGTGATACGCAGTATTTT
CDR3: CAISAPGLAGDTQYF

V: TRBV7-3
D: -
J: TRBJ1-1
size: -
DNA: TGTGCCAGCAGCCCAGGGGTGGGCACTGAAGCTTTCTTT
CDR3: CASSPGVGTEAFF

V: TRBV4-1
D: -
J: TRBJ2-3
size: -
DNA: TGCGCCAGCAGCCAAGATCGGGGTACAGATACGCAGTATTTT
CDR3: CASSQDRGTDTQYF

V: TRBV5-1
D: -
J: TRBJ2-1
size: -
DNA: TGCGCCAGCAGCCTGGCCGCTAGCAACCTCAATGAGCAGTTCTTC
CDR3: CASSLAASNLNEQFF

V: TRBV7-9
D: -
J: TRBJ1-1
size: -
DNA: TGTGCCAGCAGCTTGCTGATCGGCGCGGACACTGAAGCTTTCTTT
CDR3: CASSLLIGADTEAFF

V: TRBV7-9
D: TRBD1
J: TRBJ2-6
size: few
DNA: TGTGCCAGCAGCCCGCTGGACAGGGAATCTTTAGCCAACGTCCTGACTTTC
CDR3: CASSPLDRESLANVLTF

V: TRBV5-1
D: -
J: TRBJ1-1
size: -
DNA: TGCGCCAGTAGGGAGGGGACTGAAGCTTTCTTT
CDR3: CASREGTEAFF

V: TRBV24-1
D: TRBD1
J: TRBJ1-2
size: -
DNA: TGTGCCACCAGTGATCCGACGTTTACAGGGGATTTCGGCTACACCTTC
CDR3: CATSDPTFTGDFGYTF